Below, 6 T cell receptor beta chains from the same sample are listed, as sequenced in a study of blood T cell repertoires in COVID-19. Clones were read by immunoSEQ multiplex PCR, and TCRdb kept only the in-frame ones, dropping some. The profile shows roughly 250,000 clones, around 89% of them singletons. Sequenced material: PBMCs or T cells enriched from blood (not recorded which). All receptors derive from a man aged 45-65 years who had been exposed to COVID-19.

The V and J genes are TRBV5-4 and TRBJ2-7, with 9 positions matching TRBD2. The germline CDR1 and CDR2 sequences are SGHNT and YYREEE (reference sequence). The CDR3 sequence is 16 residues long. The J segment lost 2 bases and the V segment lost 4 bases, leaving 10 bases of the junction unmatched. The chain's CDR3 is CASSLSGRIRPYEQYV. In DNA form, the CDR3 reads TGTGCCAGCAGCCTAAGCGGGAGGATTAGGCCCTACGAGCAGTACGTC.

The chain recombines TRBV28 with TRBJ2-1; 10 positions agree with TRBD1. V shed 2 bases, J shed 0 bases, and the junction held 7 bases outside the gene matches. Germline V gene lookup returns CDR1 MDHEN and CDR2 SYDVKM. The length of the CDR3 is 18 residues. CDR3 DNA: TGTGCCAGCAGTTTAGACAGGGGGCGCCCCAGCTCCTACAATGAGCAGTTCTTC. It translates to CASSLDRGRPSSYNEQFF.

V gene TRBV7-9 combines with J gene TRBJ1-4, with D possibly TRBD1 on 5 matching bases. The CDR3 sequence is 13 residues long. V was cut by 3 bases and J by 8 bases, with 10 bases left in between. Germline CDR1 SEHNR, CDR2 FQNEAQ (reference sequence). The CDR3 is CASSFPAGEKLFF. The CDR3 DNA reads TGTGCCAGCAGCTTCCCAGCAGGGGAAAAACTGTTTTTT.

The chain couples TRBV11-3 to TRBJ2-1, with TRBD1 matching 7 bases. The CDR3 contains 16 residues. CDR1 and CDR2 (germline): SGHNT, YENEEA. V lost 5 bases to trimming and J lost 4 bases; unmatched junction nucleotides: 11. The CDR3 DNA reads as TGTGCCAGCAGCGCATTACCGGGACAGATATACAATGAGCAGTTCTTC. It specifies CASSALPGQIYNEQFF.

V gene TRBV18 combines with J gene TRBJ2-4; 7 nucleotides match TRBD1. CDR1 is KGHSH, CDR2 LQKENI, per germline. The length of the CDR3 is 14 residues. V shed 5 bases, J shed 6 bases, and the junction held 7 bases outside the gene matches. The CDR3 here is CASSDRQGANIQYF. The CDR3 DNA sequence: TGTGCCAGCTCAGATAGACAGGGCGCAAACATTCAGTACTTC.

The gene calls are TRBV15 and TRBJ2-3, with TRBD2 matching 13 bases. The CDR3 length is 16 residues. CDR1 and CDR2 (germline): LNHNV, YYDKDF (reference sequence). V dropped 5 bases and J dropped 2; count of bases not matched to a gene: 4. In DNA form, the CDR3 reads TGTGCCACCAGCGGCGGACTAGCGGGGGCCACAGATACGCAGTATTTT. Translating it yields CATSGGLAGATDTQYF. The whole variable domain, remainder taken from reference TRBV15 and TRBJ2-3, is DAMVIQNPRYQVTQFGKPVTLSCSQTLNHNVMYWYQQKSSQAPKLLFHYYDKDFNNEADTPDNFQSRRPNTSFCFLDIRSPGLGDTAMYLCATSGGLAGATDTQYFGPGTRLTVL.